This is a list of T cell receptor beta chains from one sample in a study of T cell responses to AZD1222 COVID-19 vaccine. TCRdb's table, derived via immunoSEQ multiplex PCR, lists solely in-frame clones and lacks some. The profile shows around 150,000 clones, about nine tenths of them singletons. Source: peripheral blood, taken on day 0 of AZD1222 vaccination. These receptors came from an adult in good health. CDR3s include the opening cysteine and the closing phenylalanine or tryptophan. Fields, in order: D gene, clone size, V gene, J gene, CDR3 DNA, CDR3 protein. A D gene is named only where the DNA matches it firmly. Rows may omit the clone size; those that give it use once, few, many or a size class.

-	-	TRBV30	TRBJ1-2	TGTGCCTGGAGTGTACTCGGGGGCTATGGCTACACCTTC	CAWSVLGGYGYTF
-	-	TRBV6-5	TRBJ1-1	TGTGCCAGCAGTTCCAGGAGGAACACTGAAGCTTTCTTT	CASSSRRNTEAFF
-	-	TRBV18	TRBJ2-7	TGTGCCAGCTCCCCACGAGCCCACGAGCAGTACTTC	CASSPRAHEQYF
TRBD2	-	TRBV27	TRBJ2-7	TGTGCCAGCTCCCTGGGGCGGGGGACCTACGAGCAGTACTTC	CASSLGRGTYEQYF
-	once	TRBV21-1	TRBJ2-2	TGTGCCAGCAGCAGAAACCCCGGGACTAGCTCCACCGGGGAGCTGTTTTTT	CASSRNPGTSSTGELFF
-	-	TRBV7-9	TRBJ1-5	TGTGCCAGCAGCCGGGACGCCGGACTCCAGCCCCAGCATTTT	CASSRDAGLQPQHF
-	few	TRBV7-3	TRBJ2-2	TGTGCCAGCAGCCCCGCGGTAGCGCAAACGAACACCGGGGAGCTGTTTTTT	CASSPAVAQTNTGELFF
TRBD2	-	TRBV5-4	TRBJ2-7	TGTGCCAGCAGCTTGGACCTACTAGCGGGGGGAGCCGAGCAGTACTTC	CASSLDLLAGGAEQYF
-	-	TRBV28	TRBJ2-3	TGTGCCAGCAGTCACGACTGGGACACAGATACGCAGTATTTT	CASSHDWDTDTQYF
-	-	TRBV6-5	TRBJ1-6	TGTGCCAGCAGTTACTCTCGGGGTAATAATTCACCCCTCCACTTT	CASSYSRGNNSPLHF
-	-	TRBV5-1	TRBJ1-2	TGCGCCAGCAGCAGGGGGGTGGGCAGCAACTATGGCTACACCTTC	CASSRGVGSNYGYTF
TRBD2	once	TRBV14	TRBJ2-7	TGTGCCAGCAGCCAGAGGCCGACTAGCGGGAGTTCCTACGAGCAGTACTTC	CASSQRPTSGSSYEQYF
-	-	TRBV19	TRBJ2-1	TGTGCCAGTAACCCCGGGGCTAGGTATGAGCAGTTCTTC	CASNPGARYEQFF
TRBD2	-	TRBV30	TRBJ2-7	TGTGCCGGGACTAGCGGGGACATCTCCTACGAGCAGTACTTC	CAGTSGDISYEQYF
-	-	TRBV30	TRBJ2-1	TGTGCCTGGAGTGTGACAGGGAGGGGGTACAATGAGCAGTTCTTC	CAWSVTGRGYNEQFF
-	-	TRBV19	TRBJ1-6	TGTGCCAGTAGTATAGATCTAGAGGGTGGACCCCTCCACTTT	CASSIDLEGGPLHF
-	-	TRBV7-2	TRBJ2-5	TGTGCCAGCAGCTTGGTCGGGGGCGGAATGGGAGCTATGTACTTC	CASSLVGGGMGAMYF
-	-	TRBV6-2/TRBV6-3	TRBJ1-2	TGTGCCAGCAGTTACCGGCCGGACAGACGCTACACCTTC	CASSYRPDRRYTF
TRBD2	once	TRBV7-9	TRBJ2-1	TGTGCCAGCAGCTTAAGGCGGGAGGGTCGGTTCTTC	CASSLRREGRFF
TRBD1	-	TRBV28	TRBJ1-1	TGTGCCAGCAGTTGGGACAGAGTCGGCACTGAAGCTTTCTTT	CASSWDRVGTEAFF
TRBD2	-	TRBV7-2	TRBJ2-1	TGTGCCAGCAGCTCCCGAGCGGGGGAGACATACAATGAGCAGTTCTTC	CASSSRAGETYNEQFF
TRBD1	-	TRBV7-9	TRBJ1-4	TGTGCCAGCAGCTTAATGGGCAGGGGGGAAAAACTGTTTTTT	CASSLMGRGEKLFF
TRBD1	once	TRBV7-9	TRBJ1-2	TGTGCCAGCAGCTTAGGGGACAGGGATTCGGGTTACACCTTC	CASSLGDRDSGYTF
-	-	TRBV10-3	TRBJ2-7	TGTGCCATCAGTGCATGGTCAGGGCAGGGCGAGCAGTACTTC	CAISAWSGQGEQYF
TRBD1	-	TRBV5-1	TRBJ1-1	TGCGCCAGCAGCTGGGCCTTGGACAGGGCGAACACTGAAGCTTTCTTT	CASSWALDRANTEAFF
-	-	TRBV6-1	TRBJ2-6	TGTGCCAGCAGTGGGGCCGGGGAATGTAACAAACGGGCCAACGTCCTGACTTTC	CASSGAGECNKRANVLTF
TRBD1	-	TRBV4-2	TRBJ1-3	TGTGCCAGCAGCCAAGAACCGTACAGGGGAAGAAACACCATATATTTT	CASSQEPYRGRNTIYF
-	-	TRBV7-2	TRBJ2-2	TGTGCCAGCAGCTTTGACTACACCGGGGAGCTGTTTTTT	CASSFDYTGELFF
TRBD2	-	TRBV4-1	TRBJ2-1	TGCGCCAGCAGCCATCCTAGCGGGAGGTTGGGGTCCTACAATGAGCAGTTCTTC	CASSHPSGRLGSYNEQFF
TRBD2	once	TRBV5-1	TRBJ2-5	TGCGCCAGCAGCCGCCTGGTAGCGGGGGCCGGCCGGGAGACCCAGTACTTC	CASSRLVAGAGRETQYF
-	-	TRBV5-4	TRBJ2-2	TGTGCCAGCAGCTTAGGGGATTTGAGGTGGAACACCGGGGAGCTGTTTTTT	CASSLGDLRWNTGELFF
-	-	TRBV7-8	TRBJ2-2	TGTGCCAGCAGCTTAGGCCCCTTAGGGAGCACCGGGGAGCTGTTTTTT	CASSLGPLGSTGELFF
-	medium-sized	TRBV11-2	TRBJ1-3	TGTGCCAGCAGGTCGACCGGTTACAACTCTGGAAACACCATATATTTT	CASRSTGYNSGNTIYF
-	few	TRBV7-3	TRBJ2-2	TGTGCCAGCAGCTTACAACGGAACACCGGGGAGCTGTTTTTT	CASSLQRNTGELFF
TRBD1	-	TRBV6-2/TRBV6-3	TRBJ1-1	TGTGCCAGCAGTTACTCGAGAGACAGGGGAAACACTGAAGCTTTCTTT	CASSYSRDRGNTEAFF
-	few	TRBV5-1	TRBJ1-1	TGCGCCAGCAGCGTACGTGTTGGTGACGCTGAAGCTTTCTTT	CASSVRVGDAEAFF
TRBD2	-	TRBV9	TRBJ2-3	TGTGCCAGCAGCGTGTCTGGTGCTCGGACTAGCGGACTCACAGATACGCAGTATTTT	CASSVSGARTSGLTDTQYF
-	-	TRBV18	TRBJ2-1	TGTGCCAGCTCACCACCGCACATGCCGACGGATGAGCAGTTCTTC	CASSPPHMPTDEQFF
-	-	TRBV14	TRBJ2-4	TGTGCCAGCAGCCAGAGGAAGGAGGCCAAAAACATTCAGTACTTC	CASSQRKEAKNIQYF
-	-	TRBV27	TRBJ1-1	TGTGCCAGCAGTTTCGACAGGTACACTGAAGCTTTCTTT	CASSFDRYTEAFF
TRBD2	-	TRBV4-1	TRBJ2-5	TGCGCCAGCAGCCAATTGACTAGCGTCGGGGAGACCCAGTACTTC	CASSQLTSVGETQYF
-	-	TRBV24-1	TRBJ2-7	TGTGCCACCAGTGCCGCCGGGGACGGCACCTACGAGCAGTACTTC	CATSAAGDGTYEQYF
-	-	TRBV6-5	TRBJ1-4	TGTGCCAGCAGTCGGGGGAGGGGTGAAAAACTGTTTTTT	CASSRGRGEKLFF
TRBD1	-	TRBV6-5	TRBJ1-2	TGTGCCACTACGCCGGGACAGGGGGTGGGCGGCTACACCTTC	CATTPGQGVGGYTF
TRBD1	-	TRBV4-3	TRBJ1-1	TGCGCCAGCAGCCACGCTACGGGACAGGGCACTGAAGCTTTCTTT	CASSHATGQGTEAFF
TRBD2	few	TRBV5-5	TRBJ2-1	TGTGCCAGCAGCTTGGAGCGGGGTTTTCTCTACAATGAGCAGTTCTTC	CASSLERGFLYNEQFF